This TCR beta chain was identified in a study of blood T cell repertoires in COVID-19. Sequenced by immunoSEQ multiplex PCR; TCRdb stores in-frame clones only, minus some. The profile shows 140,000 to 150,000 clones, roughly 80% of them singletons. V was pared by 0 bases and J by 4 bases, with 10 bases between. This CDR3 spans 14 amino acids. The germline CDR1 and CDR2 sequences are SGHRS and YFSETQ. Sequenced material: peripheral blood. The origin of this receptor is a human donor with acute or convalescent COVID-19. The donor label of this sample is uncertain. The rearrangement uses TRBV5-1 and TRBJ1-2; D is ambiguous. The CDR3 DNA reads TGCGCCAGCAGCTTGGCTGCCCGGGGCTATGGCTACACCTTC. Translated, it gives CASSLAARGYGYTF. Variable domain in full (rest from reference TRBV5-1 and TRBJ1-2): KAGVTQTPRYLIKTRGQQVTLSCSPISGHRSVSWYQQTPGQGLQFLFEYFSETQRNKGNFPGRFSGRQFSNSRSEMNVSTLELGDSALYLCASSLAARGYGYTFGSGTRLTVV.